This T cell receptor beta chain was captured by sequencing in a study of cytomegalovirus exposure and HLA in healthy donors (dated by TCRdb to the late 2010s). In the study overall: A later analysis indicated that the 90 to 150 validation repertoires were generated on the platform also employed for the approximately 700 repertoires of the first cohort. The study combined high-throughput TCR immunosequencing, statistical association of individual TCRs with disease status, and machine learning to predict cytomegalovirus infection status. The study aimed to test whether cataloging public T cell receptors could reveal signatures of past pathogen exposure. A separate validation cohort of about 110 different subjects was used in addition to the roughly 700-subject first cohort.

Donors formed part of the validation cohort, which comprised 120 or so subjects and was distinct from the first cohort of several hundred subjects. Cut back by 3 bases and 10 bases, the V and J ends lie 16 bases apart. CDR1 and CDR2 are read off the germline V gene as WSHSY and SAAADI. From the cysteine up to the phenylalanine, the CDR3 has a length of 14 residues. Solely the CDR3 DNA is kept, with 42 bases framed from the first base. Broader findings and caveats from the paper: Cytomegalovirus status was reported to be diagnosed by the classifier with high specificity and sensitivity in both the original and validation cohorts. The authors suggested that the approach could potentially be extended to other disease states and immunological phenotypes. Subsequent analysis determined that TCRs grouped into clusters in the first cohort also showed a tendency toward co-occurrence across the roughly 120 validation repertoires, and 85% to 95% of cluster scores exceeded 0. In the study, around 160 TCR beta chains were listed as associated with cytomegalovirus. All 130 or so repertoires were used to score co-occurrence in the validation cohort in a later analysis, because that analysis had no HLA typing for the cohort. Three of the identified cytomegalovirus-associated TCR beta chains were confirmed in vitro to be specific for cytomegalovirus antigens. Most TCR sequences were seen in very few donors, while some public TCRs were found in many individuals.

Receptor amplification or capture employed the immunoSEQ multiplex PCR assay. In the original analysis: A statistical classification framework was built to diagnose cytomegalovirus status from the catalog of TCR beta chain sequences. What TCRdb holds here is the immuneACCESS table cut down to in-frame rearrangements. Part of the clones is not present; checked against another copy, under half of the missing clones reflect an unresolved V gene, and the others are unexplained. D and trimming were read from the DNA, whereas the V and J calls and clone size are those reported in that table. Within this sample are some 59,000 clones, with roughly 87% of them counted one time only. The ten largest clones take up around 15% of the sample. On this clone: No cognate antigen has been identified for it. No base quality values were provided; no much bigger clone lies one nucleotide off.

Here the chain combines TRBV10-2 and TRBJ2-1; the D gene remains uncertain. The receptor was isolated from a woman younger than 35 in good health and CMV-seronegative. The sequencing input was PBMCs. This receptor carries the CDR3 CASSDENAGREQFF. The nucleotide sequence is TGCGCCAGCAGTGATGAAAACGCTGGCAGGGAGCAGTTCTTC.